The 18 T cell receptor beta chains presented below share a single source sample, sequenced in a study of blood T cells in healthy people across ages. Combining a sample-barcoded 5' primer with a J-beta primer mix, a second PCR ran for about 7 to 11 cycles. TCRdb passed the 5' RACE reads through MiXCR, listing each CDR3 protein once. The sample holds more than 650,000 distinct CDR3 sequences, 22% seen once. Sequences were obtained from blood. All receptors come from a man in his 70s in good health.

This clonotype was observed a handful of times. V usage is TRBV28 and J usage is TRBJ2-1; 7 bases fit TRBD2. The CDR3 extends over 14 amino acids. Looked up from germline, CDR1 is MDHEN and CDR2 is SYDVKM. V was clipped by 8 bases and J by 7 bases; unmatched bases: 11. The CDR3: CASLGAGRVNEQFF. The DNA for the CDR3 is TGTGCCAGCCTCGGAGCGGGGAGGGTAAATGAGCAGTTCTTC.

This clonotype has a handful of counts. The V call is TRBV7-7, the J call TRBJ2-5, with D possibly being TRBD1 (5 bases). There are 14 residues in the CDR3. V lost 5 bases to trimming and J lost 2 bases, with 12 bases between them. Germline V gene lookup returns CDR1 SSHAT and CDR2 FNYEAQ (reference sequence). The CDR3 DNA follows: TGTGCCAGCAGCCCTAGGGGCCATCAAGAGACCCAGTACTTC. Amino acids: CASSPRGHQETQYF.

In this sample, this clonotype turned up a few times. The rearrangement links TRBV5-6 to TRBJ2-5; D is uncertain. In germline, CDR1 is SGHDT, CDR2 YYEEEE. The CDR3 spans 13 residues. V dropped 3 bases and J dropped 5 bases, with 11 bases sitting between them. The CDR3 region has the DNA TGTGCCAGCAGCTCTGCTTTCACGGAGACCCAGTACTTC. Translation gives CASSSAFTETQYF.

The J gene is TRBJ1-5, the V gene TRBV5-6; D call uncertain. Trimming took off 1 base at V and 4 bases at J, with 9 bases between the two ends. There are 14 residues in the CDR3. Germline lookup yields CDR1 SGHDT and CDR2 YYEEEE. The CDR3 region is CASSLFWENQPQHF. The CDR3 DNA is TGTGCCAGCAGCTTGTTCTGGGAAAATCAGCCCCAGCATTTT.

The V and J genes are TRBV7-8 and TRBJ2-1; 7 bases are a match to TRBD1. The V gene's germline CDR1 is SGHVS and CDR2 FQNEAQ. V dropped 5 bases and J dropped 1; count of bases not matched to a gene: 11. The CDR3 is made up of 17 amino acids. The CDR3 sequence is CASSVEVGRGSYNEQFF. CDR3 bases: TGTGCCAGCAGCGTCGAGGTGGGCAGGGGGTCCTACAATGAGCAGTTCTTC.

In this sample, this clonotype turned up many times. The rearrangement uses TRBV9 and TRBJ1-2; 7 positions agree with TRBD1. J lost 2 bases, V lost 2 bases, and 0 bases had no gene match. Germline CDR1 SGDLS, CDR2 YYNGEE. The CDR3 is 13 amino acids. CDR3 nucleotide sequence: TGTGCCAGCAGCGTGGGACAGAACTATGGCTACACCTTC. Translated: CASSVGQNYGYTF.

This chain connects TRBV12-5 to TRBJ1-4; no reliable D call. The CDR3 sequence is 14 residues long. Germline CDR1 LGHNT, CDR2 FRNRAP. V was clipped by 3 bases and J by 8 bases, with 13 bases between them. CDR3 loop: CASGFAGPTEKLFF. The CDR3 nucleotides are TGTGCTAGTGGTTTTGCGGGTCCTACGGAAAAACTGTTTTTT. The full variable domain, rest sourced from reference TRBV12-5 and TRBJ1-4, is DARVTQTPRHKVTEMGQEVTMRCQPILGHNTVFWYRQTMMQGLELLAYFRNRAPLDDSGMPKDRFSAEMPDATLATLKIQPSEPRDSAVYFCASGFAGPTEKLFFGSGTQLSVL.

Written as DNA, the CDR3 is TGCGCCAGCAGCCAAGAGGCTCGGGGGTTCGCAGATACGCAGTATTTT. This sequence encodes CASSQEARGFADTQYF. V usage is TRBV4-3 and J usage is TRBJ2-3; TRBD2 might be the D (6 bases). The CDR3 loop spans 16 amino acids. In germline, CDR1 is LGHNA, CDR2 YSLEER. The ends were cut back, 0 bases at V and 4 bases at J, with 14 bases in the middle.

In nucleotides, the CDR3 is TGTGCCAGCAGCCGGGCCACCTCCTACAATGAGCAGTTCTTC. Amino acid sequence: CASSRATSYNEQFF. The rearrangement joins TRBV6-5 to TRBJ2-1; no definite D call. The ends were cut back, 6 bases at V and 0 bases at J, with 9 bases in the middle. The CDR3 is made up of 14 amino acids. CDR1 and CDR2 from the germline V gene are MNHEY and SVGAGI.

The V gene is TRBV12-5, the J gene TRBJ1-1, with unresolved D. Germline CDR1 LGHNT, CDR2 FRNRAP. V was shortened by 0 bases and J by 0 bases, with 8 bases between the two germline ends. This CDR3 has 15 residues. The CDR3 reads CASGLVYSLNTEAFF. CDR3 DNA: TGTGCTAGTGGTTTGGTATACAGTCTGAACACTGAAGCTTTCTTT.

This clonotype turned up a few times. This chain links TRBV6-1 with TRBJ2-1, with D perhaps matching TRBD2 (6 bases). Trimming removed 1 base from V and 2 bases from J, with 9 bases in between. The CDR3 is 15 residues long. In germline, CDR1 is MNHNS, CDR2 SASEGT. The CDR3 region is CASSEVRGTYNEQFF. CDR3 DNA sequence: TGTGCCAGCAGTGAAGTTCGGGGGACCTACAATGAGCAGTTCTTC.

V is TRBV5-1 and J is TRBJ2-5, with D tentatively TRBD1 (5 bases). V was pared by 4 bases and J by 4 bases, with 14 bases between. CDR1 and CDR2 from the germline V gene are SGHRS and YFSETQ. The CDR3 spans 14 residues. CDR3 residues: CASSNTQAGETQYF. As DNA, the CDR3 is TGCGCCAGCAGCAATACACAGGCAGGAGAGACCCAGTACTTC.

The chain is built from TRBV19 and TRBJ1-1, with TRBD1 matching over 9 bases. V lost 2 bases, J lost 2 bases, and 9 bases stayed unmatched. The CDR3 covers 17 residues. The germline V gene has CDR1 LNHDA and CDR2 SQIVND (reference sequence). CDR3 sequence: CASSIFGGTGLNTEAFF. For the CDR3, the DNA is TGTGCCAGTAGTATATTCGGAGGGACAGGGCTTAACACTGAAGCTTTCTTT.

In its sample, this clonotype was seen many times. The gene calls are TRBV28 and TRBJ2-3; 8 bases line up with TRBD2. In germline, CDR1 is MDHEN, CDR2 SYDVKM. The V segment lost 3 bases and the J segment 6 bases; nucleotides outside the gene matches: 5. This CDR3 region has 14 residues. The DNA for the CDR3 is TGTGCCAGCAGTTTGGACGGGGGGGACGATACGCAGTATTTT. Translation gives CASSLDGGDDTQYF. Full variable domain (rest looked up from reference TRBV28 and TRBJ2-3): DVKVTQSSRYLVKRTGEKVFLECVQDMDHENMFWYRQDPGLGLRLIYFSYDVKMKEKGDIPEGYSVSREKKERFSLILESASTNQTSMYLCASSLDGGDDTQYFGPGTRLTVL.

This chain links TRBV6-1 with TRBJ1-2; 8 bases are a match to TRBD1. The CDR3 has 15 amino acids. Trimming took 3 bases from V and 4 from J; bases not matched to a gene: 7. Germline-derived CDR1 and CDR2 are MNHNS and SASEGT. CDR3 sequence reads: CASSERAGGGYGYTF. In nucleotides, the CDR3 is TGTGCCAGCAGTGAGAGAGCAGGGGGCGGCTATGGCTACACCTTC.

This clonotype was observed a handful of times. The chain recombines TRBV5-1 with TRBJ2-5, with 8 bases that match TRBD1. Germline V gene data show CDR1 as SGHRS and CDR2 as YFSETQ. Losses at the gene ends were 4 bases for V and 3 bases for J; bases not matched to a gene: 5. The CDR3 extends over 14 amino acids. The CDR3 loop is CASSTGQGKETQYF. The CDR3 nucleotides read TGCGCCAGCAGCACCGGACAGGGAAAAGAGACCCAGTACTTC.

This clonotype was counted only a few times. The V call is TRBV7-6, the J call TRBJ2-1; D is uncertain. Germline assignment: CDR1 SGHVS and CDR2 FNYEAQ. The CDR3 is 17 residues long. Trimming pared 0 bases from V and 6 bases from J, leaving 18 bases between. CDR3 nucleotide sequence: TGTGCCAGCAGCTTAGCGCCCCTCGGTGTGTTCTCCAATGAGCAGTTCTTC. This encodes CASSLAPLGVFSNEQFF.

This clonotype was seen more than once but under ten times. The rearrangement uses TRBV6-6 and TRBJ1-1; possible D gene TRBD1, 5 bases. Looked up from germline, CDR1 is MNHNY and CDR2 is SVGAGI (reference sequence). V gave up 8 bases and J gave up 0 bases, with 16 bases separating them. The CDR3 runs 15 residues. The CDR3 DNA reads as TGTGCCAGCGTGGAGACCAGGGCCATGAACACTGAAGCTTTCTTT. Translation gives CASVETRAMNTEAFF.